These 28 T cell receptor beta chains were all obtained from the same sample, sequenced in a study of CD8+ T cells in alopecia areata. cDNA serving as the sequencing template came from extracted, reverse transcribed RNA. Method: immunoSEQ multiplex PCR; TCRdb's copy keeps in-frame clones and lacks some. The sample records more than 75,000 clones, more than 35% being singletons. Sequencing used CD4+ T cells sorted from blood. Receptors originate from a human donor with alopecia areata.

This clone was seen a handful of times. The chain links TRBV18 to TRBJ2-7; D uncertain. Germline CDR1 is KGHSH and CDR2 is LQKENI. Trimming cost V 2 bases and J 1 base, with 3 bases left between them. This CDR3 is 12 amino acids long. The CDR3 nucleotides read TGTGCCAGCTCACCATCGTCCTACGAGCAGTACTTC. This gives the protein CASSPSSYEQYF.

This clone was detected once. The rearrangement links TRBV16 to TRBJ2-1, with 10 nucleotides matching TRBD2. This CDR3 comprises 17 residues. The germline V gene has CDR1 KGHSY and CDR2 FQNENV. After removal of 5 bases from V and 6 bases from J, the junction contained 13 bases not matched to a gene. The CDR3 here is CASSGTYRLAGVNEQFF. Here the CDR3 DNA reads TGTGCCAGCAGCGGGACTTACAGGCTAGCGGGAGTCAATGAGCAGTTCTTC.

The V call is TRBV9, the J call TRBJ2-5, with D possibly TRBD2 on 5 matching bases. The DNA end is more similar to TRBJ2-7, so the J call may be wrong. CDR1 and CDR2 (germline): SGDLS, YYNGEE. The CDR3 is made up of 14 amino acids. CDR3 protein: CASSEGARAYEQYF. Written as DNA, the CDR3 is TGTGCCAGCAGCGAGGGCGCGCGGGCCTACGAGCAGTACTTC.

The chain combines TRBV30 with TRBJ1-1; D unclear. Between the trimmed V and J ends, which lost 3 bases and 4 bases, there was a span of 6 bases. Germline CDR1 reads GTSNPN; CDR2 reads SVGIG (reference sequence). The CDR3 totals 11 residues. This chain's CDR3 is CAWRAVTEAFF. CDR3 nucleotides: TGTGCCTGGAGGGCAGTCACTGAAGCTTTCTTT.

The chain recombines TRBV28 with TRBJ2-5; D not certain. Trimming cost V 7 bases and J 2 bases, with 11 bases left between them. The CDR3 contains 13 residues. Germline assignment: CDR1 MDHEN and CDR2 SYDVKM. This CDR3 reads CASMLDGQETQYF. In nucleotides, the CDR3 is TGTGCCAGCATGCTAGACGGGCAAGAGACCCAGTACTTC.

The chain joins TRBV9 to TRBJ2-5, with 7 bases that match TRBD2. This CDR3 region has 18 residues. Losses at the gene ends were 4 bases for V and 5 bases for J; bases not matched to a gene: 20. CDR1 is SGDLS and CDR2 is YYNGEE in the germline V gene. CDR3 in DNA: TGTGCCAGCAGCACTCGGAAGGAACCAAGCGGGGAGGGGGAGACCCAGTACTTC. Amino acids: CASSTRKEPSGEGETQYF.

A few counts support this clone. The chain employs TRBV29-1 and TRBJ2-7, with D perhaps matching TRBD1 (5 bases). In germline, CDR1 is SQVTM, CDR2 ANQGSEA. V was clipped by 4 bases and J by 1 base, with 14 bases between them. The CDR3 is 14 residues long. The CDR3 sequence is CSVVRQGSSYEQYF. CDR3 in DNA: TGCAGCGTTGTTCGGCAGGGATCTTCCTACGAGCAGTACTTC.

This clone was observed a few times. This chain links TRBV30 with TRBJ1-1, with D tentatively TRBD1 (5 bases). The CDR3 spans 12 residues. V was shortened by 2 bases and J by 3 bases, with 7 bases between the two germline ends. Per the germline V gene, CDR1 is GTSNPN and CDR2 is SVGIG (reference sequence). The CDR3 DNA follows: TGTGCCTGGAGTTTACAGGACACTGAAGCTTTCTTT. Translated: CAWSLQDTEAFF.

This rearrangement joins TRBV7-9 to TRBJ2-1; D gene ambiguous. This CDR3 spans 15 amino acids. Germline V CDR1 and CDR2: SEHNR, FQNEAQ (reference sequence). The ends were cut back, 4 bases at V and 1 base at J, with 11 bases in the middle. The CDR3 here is CASSSPHRSYNEQFF. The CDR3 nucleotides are TGTGCCAGCAGCTCCCCCCACAGATCCTACAATGAGCAGTTCTTC.

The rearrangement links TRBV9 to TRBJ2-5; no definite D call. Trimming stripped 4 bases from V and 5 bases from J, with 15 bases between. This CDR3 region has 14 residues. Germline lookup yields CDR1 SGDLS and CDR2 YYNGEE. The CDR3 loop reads CASSPPDHGETQYF. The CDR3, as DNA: TGTGCCAGCAGCCCACCCGACCATGGGGAGACCCAGTACTTC. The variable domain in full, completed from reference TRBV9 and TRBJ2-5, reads DSGVTQTPKHLITATGQRVTLRCSPRSGDLSVYWYQQSLDQGLQFLIQYYNGEERAKGNILERFSAQQFPDLHSELNLSSLELGDSALYFCASSPPDHGETQYFGPGTRLLVL.

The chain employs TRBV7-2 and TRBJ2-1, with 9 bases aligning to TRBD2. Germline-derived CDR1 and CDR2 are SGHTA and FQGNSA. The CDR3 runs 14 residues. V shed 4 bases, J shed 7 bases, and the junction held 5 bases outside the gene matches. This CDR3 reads CASSYGTSSNEQFF. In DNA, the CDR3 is TGTGCCAGCAGCTACGGGACTAGCTCGAATGAGCAGTTCTTC.

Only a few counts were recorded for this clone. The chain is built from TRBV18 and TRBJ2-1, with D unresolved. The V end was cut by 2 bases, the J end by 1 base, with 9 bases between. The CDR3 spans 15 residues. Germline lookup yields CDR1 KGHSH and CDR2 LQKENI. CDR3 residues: CASSPGVTSYNEQFF. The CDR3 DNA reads TGTGCCAGCTCACCAGGGGTGACTTCCTACAATGAGCAGTTCTTC.

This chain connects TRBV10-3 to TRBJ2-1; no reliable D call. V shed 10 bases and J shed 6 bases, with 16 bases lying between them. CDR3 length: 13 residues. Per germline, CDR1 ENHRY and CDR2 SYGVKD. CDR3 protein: CATSPGSPNEQFF. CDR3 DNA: TGTGCCACCAGCCCGGGCTCCCCCAATGAGCAGTTCTTC.

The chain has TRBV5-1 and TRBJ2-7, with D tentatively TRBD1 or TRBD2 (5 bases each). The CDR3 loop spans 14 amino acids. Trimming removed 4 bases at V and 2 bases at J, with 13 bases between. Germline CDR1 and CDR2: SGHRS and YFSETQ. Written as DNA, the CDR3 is TGCGCCAGCAGCGTAGCAGGGAGAACCTACGAGCAGTACTTC. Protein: CASSVAGRTYEQYF.

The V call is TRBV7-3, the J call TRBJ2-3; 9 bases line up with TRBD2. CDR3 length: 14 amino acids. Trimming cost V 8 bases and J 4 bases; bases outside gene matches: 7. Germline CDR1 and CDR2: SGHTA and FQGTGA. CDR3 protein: CASAPRGGADTQYF. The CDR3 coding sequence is TGTGCCAGCGCCCCGCGGGGGGGTGCAGATACGCAGTATTTT.

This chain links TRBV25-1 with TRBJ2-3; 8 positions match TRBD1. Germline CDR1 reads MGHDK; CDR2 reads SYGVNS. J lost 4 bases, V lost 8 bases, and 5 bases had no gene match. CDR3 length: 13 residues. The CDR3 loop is CASGRQGSDTQYF. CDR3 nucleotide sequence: TGTGCCAGCGGACGACAGGGGTCAGATACGCAGTATTTT.

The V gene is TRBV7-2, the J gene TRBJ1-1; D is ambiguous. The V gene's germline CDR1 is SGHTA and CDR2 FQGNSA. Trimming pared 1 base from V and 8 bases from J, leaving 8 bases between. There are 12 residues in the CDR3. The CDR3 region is CASSLVGIEAFF. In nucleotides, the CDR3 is TGTGCCAGCAGCTTAGTTGGGATCGAAGCTTTCTTT.

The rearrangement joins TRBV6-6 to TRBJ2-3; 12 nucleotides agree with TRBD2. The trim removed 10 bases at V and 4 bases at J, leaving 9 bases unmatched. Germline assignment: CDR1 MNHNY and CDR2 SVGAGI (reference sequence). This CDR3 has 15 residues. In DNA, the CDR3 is TGTGCCACCGTCAGACTAGCGGGAGCGCCAGATACGCAGTATTTT. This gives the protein CATVRLAGAPDTQYF.

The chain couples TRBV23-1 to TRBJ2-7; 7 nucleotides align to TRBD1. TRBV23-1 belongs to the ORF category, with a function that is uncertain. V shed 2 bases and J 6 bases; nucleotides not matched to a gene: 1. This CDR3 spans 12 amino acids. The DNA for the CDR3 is TGCGCCAGCAGTCAAGGGACAGCCGAGCAGTACTTC. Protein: CASSQGTAEQYF.

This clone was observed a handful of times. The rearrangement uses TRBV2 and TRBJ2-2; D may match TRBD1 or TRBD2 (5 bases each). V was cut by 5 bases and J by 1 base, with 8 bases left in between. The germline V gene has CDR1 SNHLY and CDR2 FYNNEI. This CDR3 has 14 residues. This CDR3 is CASSWDGNTGELFF. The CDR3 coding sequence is TGTGCCAGCAGTTGGGACGGGAACACCGGGGAGCTGTTTTTT. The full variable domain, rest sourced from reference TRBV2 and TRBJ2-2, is EPEVTQTPSHQVTQMGQEVILRCVPISNHLYFYWYRQILGQKVEFLVSFYNNEISEKSEIFDDQFSVERPDGSNFTLKIRSTKLEDSAMYFCASSWDGNTGELFFGEGSRLTVL.

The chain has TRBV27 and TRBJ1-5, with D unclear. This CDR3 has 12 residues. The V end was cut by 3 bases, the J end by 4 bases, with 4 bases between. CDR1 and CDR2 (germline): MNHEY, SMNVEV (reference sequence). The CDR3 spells CASSFLNQPQHF. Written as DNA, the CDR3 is TGTGCCAGCAGTTTTCTAAATCAGCCCCAGCATTTT.

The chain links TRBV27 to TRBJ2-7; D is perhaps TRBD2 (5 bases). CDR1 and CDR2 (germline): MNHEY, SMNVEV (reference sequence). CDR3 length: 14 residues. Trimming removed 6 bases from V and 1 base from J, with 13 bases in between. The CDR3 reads CASRPASRSYEQYF. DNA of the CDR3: TGTGCCAGCAGACCCGCTAGCAGGTCCTACGAGCAGTACTTC.

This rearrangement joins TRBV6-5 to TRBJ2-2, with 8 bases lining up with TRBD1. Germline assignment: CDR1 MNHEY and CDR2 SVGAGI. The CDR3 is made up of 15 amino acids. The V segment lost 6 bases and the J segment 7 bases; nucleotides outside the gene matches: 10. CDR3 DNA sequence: TGTGCCAGCAGCCGCGCAGGGGGCAGTATCGGGGAGCTGTTTTTT. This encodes CASSRAGGSIGELFF.

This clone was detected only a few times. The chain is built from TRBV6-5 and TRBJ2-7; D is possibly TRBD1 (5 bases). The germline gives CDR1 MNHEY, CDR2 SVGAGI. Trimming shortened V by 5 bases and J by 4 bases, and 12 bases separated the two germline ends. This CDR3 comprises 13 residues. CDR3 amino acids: CASSPLTAYEQYF. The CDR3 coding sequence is TGTGCCAGCAGTCCGCTGACAGCTTACGAGCAGTACTTC.

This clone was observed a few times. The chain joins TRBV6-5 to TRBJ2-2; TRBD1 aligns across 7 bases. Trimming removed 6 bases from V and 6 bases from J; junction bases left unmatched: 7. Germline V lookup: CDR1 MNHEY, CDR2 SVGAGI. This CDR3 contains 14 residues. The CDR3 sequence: CASREDRSPGELFF. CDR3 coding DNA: TGTGCCAGCAGAGAGGACAGGTCCCCCGGGGAGCTGTTTTTT.

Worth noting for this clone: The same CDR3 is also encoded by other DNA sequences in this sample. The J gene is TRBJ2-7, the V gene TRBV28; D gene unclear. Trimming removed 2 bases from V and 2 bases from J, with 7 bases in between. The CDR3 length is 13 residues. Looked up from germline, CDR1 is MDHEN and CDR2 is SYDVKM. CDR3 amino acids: CASSLAQTYEQYF. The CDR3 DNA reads TGTGCCAGCAGTTTAGCTCAGACCTACGAGCAGTACTTC.

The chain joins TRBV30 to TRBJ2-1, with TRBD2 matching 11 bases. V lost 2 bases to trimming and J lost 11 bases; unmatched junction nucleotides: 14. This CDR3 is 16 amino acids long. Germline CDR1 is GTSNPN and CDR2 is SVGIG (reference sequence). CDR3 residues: CAWSRRLTSGSRKQFF. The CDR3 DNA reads TGTGCCTGGAGTCGCCGGCTAACTAGCGGGAGTAGGAAGCAGTTCTTC.

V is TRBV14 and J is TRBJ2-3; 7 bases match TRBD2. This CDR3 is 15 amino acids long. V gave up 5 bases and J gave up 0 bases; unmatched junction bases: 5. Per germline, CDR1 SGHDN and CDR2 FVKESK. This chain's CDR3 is CASSESGVSTDTQYF. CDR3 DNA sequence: TGTGCCAGCAGCGAAAGCGGGGTCAGCACAGATACGCAGTATTTT. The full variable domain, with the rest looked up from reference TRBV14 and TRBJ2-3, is EAGVTQFPSHSVIEKGQTVTLRCDPISGHDNLYWYRRVMGKEIKFLLHFVKESKQDESGMPNNRFLAERTGGTYSTLKVQPAELEDSGVYFCASSESGVSTDTQYFGPGTRLTVL.